One sample yielded the 9 T cell receptor beta chains listed below, sequenced in a study of CD8 T cells in Susac syndrome (dated by TCRdb to between 2018 and 2021). The library was prepared using the immunoSEQ multiplex PCR assay. RNA was extracted using the RNeasy kit, and roughly 0.5 to 1 microgram was reverse transcribed with random hexamers. TCRdb took the public reads, trimmed them with fastp at Q25, ran MiXCR for clone calling and kept in-frame beta chains. Each entry merges the rows of one CDR3 protein and shows their most common DNA and genes. This sample is represented by roughly 150,000 distinct CDR3 sequences; roughly 94% of them were singletons. The ten largest clones represent about 0.086% of the sample. Sequencing used CD4+ T cells from PBMCs. The receptors here all came from a human donor with multiple sclerosis.

The rearrangement links TRBV28 to TRBJ2-7; weak D call: TRBD2 (5 bases). Germline assignment: CDR1 MDHEN and CDR2 SYDVKM. V was shortened by 7 bases and J by 0 bases, with 13 bases between the two germline ends. The CDR3 loop spans 14 amino acids. CDR3 in amino acids: CASNRRGRSYEQYF. The CDR3 DNA reads as TGTGCCAGCAATAGAAGAGGGCGCTCCTACGAGCAGTACTTC.

The J gene is TRBJ2-7, the V gene TRBV11-2, with D possibly being TRBD1 or TRBD2 (6 bases each). CDR3 size: 16 residues. The ends were cut back, 5 bases at V and 0 bases at J, with 17 bases in the middle. The germline gives CDR1 SGHAT, CDR2 FQNNGV. CDR3 nucleotide sequence: TGTGCCAGCAGCCGCACCCGAGGAGGGGGCTCCTACGAGCAGTACTTC. As protein: CASSRTRGGGSYEQYF.

The chain is built from TRBV29-1 and TRBJ2-3; a possible D gene is TRBD2 (6 bases). CDR3 length equals 14 residues. Germline assignment: CDR1 SQVTM and CDR2 ANQGSEA. V was shortened by 6 bases and J by 5 bases, with 18 bases between the two germline ends. The CDR3, as DNA: TGCAGCGTAGGTGTGCTGGGCGGGGTAGATACGCAGTATTTT. This translates into CSVGVLGGVDTQYF.

This rearrangement joins TRBV27 to TRBJ1-5; D gene unclear. CDR3 length: 14 amino acids. Trimming removed 7 bases from V and 5 bases from J, with 15 bases in between. Germline CDR1 reads MNHEY; CDR2 reads SMNVEV (reference sequence). The CDR3 here is CASTIRVGDQPQHF. The CDR3 region has the DNA TGTGCCAGCACCATTAGGGTTGGCGATCAGCCCCAGCATTTT.

CDR3 region: CAIRASGRKNTGELFF. The CDR3 DNA sequence: TGTGCCATCAGGGCTAGCGGGAGGAAGAACACCGGGGAGCTGTTTTTT. V is TRBV10-3 and J is TRBJ2-2, with TRBD2 matching over 11 bases. CDR3 length equals 16 residues. Trimming removed 6 bases from V and 1 base from J; junction bases left unmatched: 4. Germline V gives CDR1 ENHRY, CDR2 SYGVKD.

The rearrangement links TRBV30 to TRBJ1-4; TRBD1 matches 11 bases. Germline V gene lookup returns CDR1 GTSNPN and CDR2 SVGIG (reference sequence). The CDR3 runs to 13 residues. V gave up 5 bases and J gave up 8 bases; unmatched junction bases: 4. The CDR3: CAWGTGGEEKLFF. DNA of the CDR3: TGTGCCTGGGGGACAGGGGGTGAGGAAAAACTGTTTTTT.

The gene calls are TRBV7-6 and TRBJ1-2; D gene unclear. Germline CDR1 is SGHVS and CDR2 is FNYEAQ. The CDR3 extends over 13 amino acids. The V end was cut by 5 bases, the J end by 4 bases, with 11 bases between. This CDR3 is CASSITDGYGYTF. In DNA form, the CDR3 reads TGTGCCAGCAGCATCACCGACGGCTATGGCTACACCTTC.

CDR3 sequence (DNA): TGTGCCAGCAGTTTACTGGATGGCTACACCTTC. Protein: CASSLLDGYTF. This chain uses TRBV27 with TRBJ1-2; D remains ambiguous. This CDR3 is 11 amino acids long. Germline V gene data show CDR1 as MNHEY and CDR2 as SMNVEV (reference sequence). With 2 bases removed from V and 6 bases from J, the gap between germline ends came to 4 bases.

The chain combines TRBV7-8 with TRBJ1-3; TRBD1 might be the D (5 bases). CDR3 length: 16 amino acids. Trimming shortened V by 5 bases and J by 4 bases, and 18 bases separated the two germline ends. The germline V gene encodes CDR1 SGHVS and CDR2 FQNEAQ. The CDR3 bases are TGTGCCAGCAGCATCTGGGGGAGGGACTTAGGAAACACCATATATTTT. This encodes CASSIWGRDLGNTIYF.